The 25 T cell receptor beta chains presented below share a single source sample, sequenced in a study of blood T cell repertoires in COVID-19. Sequencing used immunoSEQ multiplex PCR; TCRdb keeps in-frame clones, though not all of them. This sample has around 250,000 clones, with about nine tenths found just once. Sequencing used peripheral blood. All receptors derive from a man between 60 and 70 years old with acute or convalescent COVID-19.

Only a few counts were recorded for this clone. The V call is TRBV10-3, the J call TRBJ2-3; D might be TRBD2 (7 bases). V lost 0 bases and J 5 bases, leaving 12 bases between the germline ends. Germline V gene sequence: CDR1 ENHRY, CDR2 SYGVKD. The CDR3 sequence is 15 residues long. DNA of the CDR3: TGTGCCATCAGTGAGTCTTGGGGAGGGGGAGATACGCAGTATTTT. This encodes CAISESWGGGDTQYF.

The chain joins TRBV3-1 (or the pseudogene TRBV3-2) to TRBJ1-1, with 10 bases lining up with TRBD1. CDR1 is LGHDT and CDR2 is YNNKEL in the germline V gene (reference sequence). The CDR3 length is 15 residues. Trimming took 4 bases from V and 5 from J; bases not matched to a gene: 7. The CDR3 DNA reads TGTGCCAGCAGCCGCCGGACAGGGGGGAGGACTGAAGCTTTCTTT. This encodes CASSRRTGGRTEAFF.

The chain employs TRBV3-1 (or the pseudogene TRBV3-2) and TRBJ2-2, with TRBD2 matching 11 bases. In germline, CDR1 is LGHDT, CDR2 YNNKEL (reference sequence). This CDR3 has 20 amino acids. The junction had 17 bases not matched to a gene; V was cut back by 4 bases and J by 4 bases. The CDR3 bases are TGTGCCAGCAGCCGACTCTCCGGGCTAGCGGGAGGACAGGGCACCGGGGAGCTGTTTTTT. Translated: CASSRLSGLAGGQGTGELFF.

This chain links TRBV5-1 with TRBJ2-2, with TRBD2 identical over 10 bases. This CDR3 is 18 amino acids long. V trimming: 4 bases; J trimming: 6 bases; junction bases outside the gene matches: 15. The germline V gene encodes CDR1 SGHRS and CDR2 YFSETQ. Here the CDR3 DNA reads TGCGCCAGCAGCCCCCGCGAGCTAGCGGGAGTAATAGCCGGGGAGCTGTTTTTT. It translates to CASSPRELAGVIAGELFF.

V gene TRBV11-3 combines with J gene TRBJ2-1, with 8 bases that match TRBD2. The CDR3 runs 15 residues. The trim removed 4 bases at V and 6 bases at J, leaving 8 bases unmatched. Germline lookup yields CDR1 SGHNT and CDR2 YENEEA. The CDR3 DNA reads as TGTGCCAGCAGCTCAACAAGCGGGAGTAGCAATGAGCAGTTCTTC. Translating gives CASSSTSGSSNEQFF. The full variable domain, completed using reference TRBV11-3 and TRBJ2-1, is EAGVVQSPRYKIIEKKQPVAFWCNPISGHNTLYWYLQNLGQGPELLIRYENEEAVDDSQLPKDRFSAERLKGVDSTLKIQPAELGDSAVYLCASSSTSGSSNEQFFGPGTRLTVL.

The chain combines TRBV13 with TRBJ1-1, with no clear D. The CDR3 has 13 residues. Germline-derived CDR1 and CDR2 are PRHDT and FYEKMQ (reference sequence). V dropped 1 base and J dropped 3 bases, with 6 bases sitting between them. The chain's CDR3 is CASSLVGDTEAFF. CDR3 DNA sequence: TGTGCCAGCAGCTTAGTCGGGGACACTGAAGCTTTCTTT.

J is TRBJ2-7 and V is TRBV19; the match to TRBD1 covers 12 bases. The CDR3 loop spans 14 amino acids. The germline V gene encodes CDR1 LNHDA and CDR2 SQIVND (reference sequence). Germline trimming cut 5 bases from V and 7 bases from J; bases unmatched to any gene: 6. The CDR3 region is CASSPGTGGEEQYF. The CDR3 nucleotides read TGTGCCAGTAGTCCCGGGACAGGGGGCGAAGAGCAGTACTTC.

This rearrangement joins TRBV10-3 to TRBJ2-1; TRBD2 aligns across 9 bases. CDR3 length: 15 residues. V lost 4 bases and J lost 9; bases outside the gene matches: 10. In germline, CDR1 is ENHRY, CDR2 SYGVKD. The DNA for the CDR3 is TGTGCCATCAGTGTGTCTAGCGGGGACTTGGGTGAGCAGTTCTTC. Translated: CAISVSSGDLGEQFF.

This rearrangement joins TRBV3-1 (or the pseudogene TRBV3-2) to TRBJ1-1; 7 nucleotides align to TRBD1. The germline V gene encodes CDR1 LGHDT and CDR2 YNNKEL (reference sequence). Unmatched junction bases numbered 3, after V lost 6 bases and J lost 2 bases. The CDR3 loop spans 13 amino acids. The CDR3 DNA reads as TGTGCCAGCAGTGGGACAGTAAACACTGAAGCTTTCTTT. The encoded protein is CASSGTVNTEAFF.

The chain carries TRBV29-1 and TRBJ2-5, with D perhaps matching TRBD2 (5 bases). Germline assignment: CDR1 SQVTM and CDR2 ANQGSEA. V lost 5 bases, J lost 0 bases, and 7 bases lay in between. This CDR3 has 12 amino acids. The CDR3 DNA reads TGCAGCGTTTCACTAGACCAAGAGACCCAGTACTTC. Translating gives CSVSLDQETQYF.

This chain links TRBV4-3 with TRBJ1-4; D not certain. Deletions cut 0 bases from V and 4 bases from J, with 9 bases between. The CDR3 loop spans 15 amino acids. Germline CDR1 and CDR2: LGHNA and YSLEER. Here the CDR3 DNA reads TGCGCCAGCAGCCAAGAACCGGGTCTTAATGAAAAACTGTTTTTT. It encodes CASSQEPGLNEKLFF.

This chain connects TRBV11-2 to TRBJ1-5; D not certain. CDR1 and CDR2 (germline): SGHAT, FQNNGV. The CDR3 sequence is 13 residues long. The V gene lost 1 base and the J gene lost 5 bases, with 6 bases spanning the gap. The CDR3 coding sequence is TGTGCCAGCAGCTTAGGAGAGGATCAGCCCCAGCATTTT. This sequence encodes CASSLGEDQPQHF.

The V and J genes are TRBV9 and TRBJ2-2, with 10 bases lining up with TRBD2. Per the germline V gene, CDR1 is SGDLS and CDR2 is YYNGEE. The CDR3 covers 14 residues. With V trimmed by 5 bases and J by 3 bases, 1 base remained unmatched. The CDR3 sequence is CASRGLADTGELFF. CDR3 in DNA: TGTGCCAGCAGAGGACTAGCGGACACCGGGGAGCTGTTTTTT.

The CDR3 DNA is TGTGCCAGCAGTAGGGACTTCAACACTGAAGCTTTCTTT. Amino acids: CASSRDFNTEAFF. This chain uses TRBV6-5 with TRBJ1-1, with a tentative D call TRBD1 (5 bases). This CDR3 comprises 13 residues. The germline CDR1 and CDR2 sequences are MNHEY and SVGAGI. Between the trimmed V and J ends, which lost 5 bases and 2 bases, there was a span of 9 bases.

The chain combines TRBV6-2 or TRBV6-3 with TRBJ1-2; 8 nucleotides line up with TRBD1. Unmatched junction bases numbered 7, after V lost 5 bases and J lost 2 bases. CDR3 length equals 15 residues. Germline CDR1 is MNHEY and CDR2 is SVGEGT. The CDR3 reads CASSRGQAANYGYTF. The CDR3 nucleotides are TGTGCCAGCAGTCGGGGACAGGCCGCGAACTATGGCTACACCTTC.

J is TRBJ2-7 and V is TRBV5-4; no definite D call. This CDR3 comprises 12 residues. Trimming pared 2 bases from V and 1 base from J, leaving 4 bases between. The V gene's germline CDR1 is SGHNT and CDR2 YYREEE (reference sequence). The CDR3 DNA reads TGTGCCAGCAGCTTCAATTCCTACGAGCAGTACTTC. Its protein product is CASSFNSYEQYF.

This clone has only one observation. The chain joins TRBV7-8 to TRBJ1-5; TRBD1 is a possible D gene (5 bases). The germline CDR1 and CDR2 sequences are SGHVS and FQNEAQ. V lost 1 base to trimming and J lost 0 bases, with 13 bases between them. The CDR3 contains 17 residues. DNA for the CDR3: TGTGCCAGCAGCTTAGTCGGGCAGGGATTTAGCAATCAGCCCCAGCATTTT. Translating gives CASSLVGQGFSNQPQHF.

The chain has TRBV19 and TRBJ1-5; the D is unclear. V was shortened by 5 bases and J by 0 bases, with 8 bases between the two germline ends. The CDR3 runs to 14 residues. CDR1 and CDR2 from the germline V gene are LNHDA and SQIVND (reference sequence). The CDR3, as DNA: TGTGCCAGTAGTGACGGGAGTAGCAATCAGCCCCAGCATTTT. It codes for CASSDGSSNQPQHF.

In this sample, this clone turned up a few times. The V and J genes are TRBV7-8 and TRBJ1-2; D is perhaps TRBD1 (5 bases). V was pared by 0 bases and J by 4 bases, with 12 bases between. Germline assignment: CDR1 SGHVS and CDR2 FQNEAQ. The CDR3 totals 15 residues. Written as DNA, the CDR3 is TGTGCCAGCAGCTTAGCGGTAGGGGTTATCTATGGCTACACCTTC. It is translated as CASSLAVGVIYGYTF.

This clone has only one observation. The rearrangement links TRBV5-1 to TRBJ1-1, with 8 bases aligning to TRBD1. Trimming removed 4 bases from V and 0 bases from J; junction bases left unmatched: 8. Germline V lookup: CDR1 SGHRS, CDR2 YFSETQ. The CDR3 contains 16 residues. The CDR3 loop reads CASSIRQGSMNTEAFF. CDR3 bases: TGCGCCAGCAGCATAAGACAGGGGTCAATGAACACTGAAGCTTTCTTT.

The J gene is TRBJ2-3, the V gene TRBV27, with 12 bases fitting TRBD2. Per germline, CDR1 MNHEY and CDR2 SMNVEV (reference sequence). Trimming took 6 bases from V and 5 from J; bases not matched to a gene: 12. This CDR3 comprises 17 residues. CDR3 coding DNA: TGTGCCAGCAGCCGCACCCTAGCGGGAGGGGGAAGAGATACGCAGTATTTT. This gives the protein CASSRTLAGGGRDTQYF.

In DNA form, the CDR3 reads TGTGCCAGCAGTGAAAAACAGGGCCGGCAAGAGACCCAGTACTTC. It codes for CASSEKQGRQETQYF. The V gene is TRBV6-1, the J gene TRBJ2-5; weak D call: TRBD1 (6 bases). In germline, CDR1 is MNHNS, CDR2 SASEGT. Trimming stripped 2 bases from V and 2 bases from J, with 12 bases between. The CDR3 runs 15 residues.

The chain is built from TRBV12-3 or TRBV12-4 and TRBJ1-2; D possibly corresponds to TRBD1 (6 bases). With 8 bases removed from V and 7 bases from J, the gap between germline ends came to 14 bases. This CDR3 contains 12 residues. The CDR3 DNA is TGTGCCAGCTCCCCCACAGGGACTGGCTACACCTTC. Translation gives CASSPTGTGYTF.

A few counts support this clone. Here the CDR3 DNA reads TGTGCCACCAGTGATCAGTCAGGTCAGCCCCAGCATTTT. It yields the protein CATSDQSGQPQHF. This chain links TRBV24-1 with TRBJ1-5, with D uncertain. The V gene's germline CDR1 is KGHDR and CDR2 SFDVKD. Trimming left V 3 bases short and J 6 bases short, with 8 bases between. CDR3 length: 13 residues.

This chain connects TRBV7-9 to TRBJ1-1; TRBD1 agrees at 10 bases. Germline V gene sequence: CDR1 SEHNR, CDR2 FQNEAQ (reference sequence). There are 16 residues in the CDR3. The V gene end was trimmed by 1 base and the J gene end by 6 bases; junction bases not matched to a gene: 8. Here the CDR3 reads CASSLGTGQGGPEAFF. CDR3 bases: TGTGCCAGCAGCTTAGGGACCGGACAGGGGGGACCTGAAGCTTTCTTT.